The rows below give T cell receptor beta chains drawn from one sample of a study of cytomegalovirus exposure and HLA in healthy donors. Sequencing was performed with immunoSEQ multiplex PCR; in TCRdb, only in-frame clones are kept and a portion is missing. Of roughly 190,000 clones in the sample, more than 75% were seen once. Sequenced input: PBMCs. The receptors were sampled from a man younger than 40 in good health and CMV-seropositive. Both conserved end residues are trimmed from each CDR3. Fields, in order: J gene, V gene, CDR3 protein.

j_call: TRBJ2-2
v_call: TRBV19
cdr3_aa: ASSIEQGGAGELF

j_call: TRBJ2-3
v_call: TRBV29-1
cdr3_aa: SVGTSGGGGTDTQY

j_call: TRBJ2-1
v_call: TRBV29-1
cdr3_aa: SVAPERPFYNEQF

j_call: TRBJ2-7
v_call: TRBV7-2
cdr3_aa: ASSPPWSYEQY

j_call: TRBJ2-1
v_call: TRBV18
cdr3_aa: ASSLDRVKF

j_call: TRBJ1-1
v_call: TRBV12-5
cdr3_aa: ASGSSWEKTEAF

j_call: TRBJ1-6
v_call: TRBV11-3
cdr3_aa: ASSWPGEGSPLH

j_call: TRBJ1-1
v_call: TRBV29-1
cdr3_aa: SSGSGESTEAF

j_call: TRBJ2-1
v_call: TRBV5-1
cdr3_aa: ASGPLTSGNNEQF

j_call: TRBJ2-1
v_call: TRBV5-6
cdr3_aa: ASSSRDPGYYNEQF